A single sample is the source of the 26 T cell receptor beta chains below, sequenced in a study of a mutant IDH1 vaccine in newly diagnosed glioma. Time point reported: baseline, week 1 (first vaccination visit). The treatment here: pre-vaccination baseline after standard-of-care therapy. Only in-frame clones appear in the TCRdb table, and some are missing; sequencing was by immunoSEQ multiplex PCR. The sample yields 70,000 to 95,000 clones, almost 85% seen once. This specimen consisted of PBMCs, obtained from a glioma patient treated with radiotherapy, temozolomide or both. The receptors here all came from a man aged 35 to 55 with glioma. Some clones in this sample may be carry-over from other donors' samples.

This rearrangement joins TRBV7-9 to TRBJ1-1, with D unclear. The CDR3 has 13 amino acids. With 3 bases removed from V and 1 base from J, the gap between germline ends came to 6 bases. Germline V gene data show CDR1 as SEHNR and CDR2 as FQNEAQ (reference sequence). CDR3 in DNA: TGTGCCAGCAGCTTTTGGGCGAACACTGAAGCTTTCTTT. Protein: CASSFWANTEAFF.

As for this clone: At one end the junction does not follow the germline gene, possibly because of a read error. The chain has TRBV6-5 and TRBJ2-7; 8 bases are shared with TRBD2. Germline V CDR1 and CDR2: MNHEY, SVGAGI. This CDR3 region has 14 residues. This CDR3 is CVSSYSGLAGEQYF. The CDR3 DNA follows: TGTGTCAGCAGTTACTCGGGTCTAGCGGGCGAGCAGTACTTC.

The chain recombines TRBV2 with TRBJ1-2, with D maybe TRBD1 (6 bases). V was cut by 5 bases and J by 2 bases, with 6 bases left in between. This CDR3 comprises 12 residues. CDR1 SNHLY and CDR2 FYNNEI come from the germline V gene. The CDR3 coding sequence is TGTGCCAGCAGTCAGGGGAACTATGGCTACACCTTC. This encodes CASSQGNYGYTF. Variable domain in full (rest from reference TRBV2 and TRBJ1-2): EPEVTQTPSHQVTQMGQEVILRCVPISNHLYFYWYRQILGQKVEFLVSFYNNEISEKSEIFDDQFSVERPDGSNFTLKIRSTKLEDSAMYFCASSQGNYGYTFGSGTRLTVV.

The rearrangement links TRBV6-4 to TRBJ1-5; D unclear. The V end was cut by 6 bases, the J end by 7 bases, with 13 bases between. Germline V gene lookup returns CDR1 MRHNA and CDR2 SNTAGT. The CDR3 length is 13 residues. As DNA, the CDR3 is TGTGCCAGCAGCGAAACCATGGGGCAGCCCCAGCATTTT. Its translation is CASSETMGQPQHF.

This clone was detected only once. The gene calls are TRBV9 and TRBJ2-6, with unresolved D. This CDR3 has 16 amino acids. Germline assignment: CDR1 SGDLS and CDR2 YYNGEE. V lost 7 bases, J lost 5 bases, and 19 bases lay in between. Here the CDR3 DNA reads TGTGCCAGCCCAAAAGTCAAACAAAGTCGGGCCAACGTCCTGACTTTC. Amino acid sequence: CASPKVKQSRANVLTF. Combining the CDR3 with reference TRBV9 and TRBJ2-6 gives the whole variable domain DSGVTQTPKHLITATGQRVTLRCSPRSGDLSVYWYQQSLDQGLQFLIQYYNGEERAKGNILERFSAQQFPDLHSELNLSSLELGDSALYFCASPKVKQSRANVLTFGAGSRLTVL.

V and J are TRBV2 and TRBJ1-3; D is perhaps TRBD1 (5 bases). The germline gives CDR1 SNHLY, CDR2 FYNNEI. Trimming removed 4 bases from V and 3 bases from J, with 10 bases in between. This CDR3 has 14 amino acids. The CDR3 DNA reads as TGTGCCAGCAGTGTACAGGTCCTTGGAAACACCATATATTTT. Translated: CASSVQVLGNTIYF.

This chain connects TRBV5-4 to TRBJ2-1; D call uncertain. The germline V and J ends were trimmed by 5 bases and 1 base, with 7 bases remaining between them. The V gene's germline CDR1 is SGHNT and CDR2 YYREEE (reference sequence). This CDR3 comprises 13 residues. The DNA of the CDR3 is TGTGCCAGCAGGCTCGATTCCTACAATGAGCAGTTCTTC. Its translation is CASRLDSYNEQFF.

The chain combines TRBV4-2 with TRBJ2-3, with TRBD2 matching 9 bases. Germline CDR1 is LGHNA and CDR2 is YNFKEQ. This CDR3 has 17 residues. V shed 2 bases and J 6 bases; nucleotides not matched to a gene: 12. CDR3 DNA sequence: TGTGCCAGCAGCCAAAATGGGGTAGCGGGGGCCCCGGATACGCAGTATTTT. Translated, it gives CASSQNGVAGAPDTQYF.

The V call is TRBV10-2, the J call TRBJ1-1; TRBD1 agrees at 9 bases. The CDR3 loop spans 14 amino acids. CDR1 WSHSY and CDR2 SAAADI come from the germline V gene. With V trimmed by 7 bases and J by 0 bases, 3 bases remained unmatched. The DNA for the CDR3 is TGCGCCAGCACCTGGGACAGGGTGAACACTGAAGCTTTCTTT. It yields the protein CASTWDRVNTEAFF.

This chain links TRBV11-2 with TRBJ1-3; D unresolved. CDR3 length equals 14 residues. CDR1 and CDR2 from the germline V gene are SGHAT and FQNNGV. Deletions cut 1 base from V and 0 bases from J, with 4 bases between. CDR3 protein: CASSLVSSGNTIYF. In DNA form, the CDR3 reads TGTGCCAGCAGCTTAGTCAGCTCTGGAAACACCATATATTTT. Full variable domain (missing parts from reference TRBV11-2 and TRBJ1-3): EAGVAQSPRYKIIEKRQSVAFWCNPISGHATLYWYQQILGQGPKLLIQFQNNGVVDDSQLPKDRFSAERLKGVDSTLKIQPAKLEDSAVYLCASSLVSSGNTIYFGEGSWLTVV.

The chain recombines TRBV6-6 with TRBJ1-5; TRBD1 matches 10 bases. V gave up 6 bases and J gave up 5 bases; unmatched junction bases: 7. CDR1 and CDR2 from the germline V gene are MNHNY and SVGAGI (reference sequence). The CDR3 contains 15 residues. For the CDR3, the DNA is TGTGCCAGCAGAGGACAGGGGGGCCGACATCAGCCCCAGCATTTT. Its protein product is CASRGQGGRHQPQHF.

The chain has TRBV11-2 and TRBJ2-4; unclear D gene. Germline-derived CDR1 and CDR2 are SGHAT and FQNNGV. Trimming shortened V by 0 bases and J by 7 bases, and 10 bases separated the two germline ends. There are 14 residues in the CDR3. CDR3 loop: CASSLDRSRNIQYF. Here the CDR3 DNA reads TGTGCCAGCAGCTTAGATCGGAGCAGGAACATTCAGTACTTC.

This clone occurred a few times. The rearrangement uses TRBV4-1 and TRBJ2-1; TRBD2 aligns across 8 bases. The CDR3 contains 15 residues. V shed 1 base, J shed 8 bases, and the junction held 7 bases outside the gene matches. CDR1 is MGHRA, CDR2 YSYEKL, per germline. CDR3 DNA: TGCGCCAGCAGCCAAGGCGGGGGGCTGGGGGATGAGCAGTTCTTC. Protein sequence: CASSQGGGLGDEQFF.

CDR3 DNA sequence: TGTGCCAGCAGCATCAATCAAGCGGATGAAAAACTGTTTTTT. Translated, it gives CASSINQADEKLFF. The rearrangement links TRBV7-9 to TRBJ1-4, with unresolved D. V was clipped by 5 bases and J by 6 bases, with 13 bases between them. This CDR3 has 14 residues. Germline V lookup: CDR1 SEHNR, CDR2 FQNEAQ (reference sequence).

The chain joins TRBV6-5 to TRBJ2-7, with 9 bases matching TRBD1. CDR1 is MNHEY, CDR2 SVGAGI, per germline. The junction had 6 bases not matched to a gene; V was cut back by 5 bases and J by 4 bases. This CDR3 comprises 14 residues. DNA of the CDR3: TGTGCCAGCAGTCCCCGGGACAGGGTGTACGAGCAGTACTTC. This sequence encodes CASSPRDRVYEQYF.

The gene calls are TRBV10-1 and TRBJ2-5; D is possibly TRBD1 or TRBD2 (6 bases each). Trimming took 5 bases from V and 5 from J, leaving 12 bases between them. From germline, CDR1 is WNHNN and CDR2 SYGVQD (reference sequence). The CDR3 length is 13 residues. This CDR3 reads CASSRGQAETQYF. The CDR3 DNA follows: TGCGCCAGCAGTCGGGGGCAAGCGGAGACCCAGTACTTC.

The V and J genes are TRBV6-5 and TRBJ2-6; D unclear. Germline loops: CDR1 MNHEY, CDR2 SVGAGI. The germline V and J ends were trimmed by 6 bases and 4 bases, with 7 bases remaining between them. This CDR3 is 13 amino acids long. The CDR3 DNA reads TGTGCCAGCAGCCTCGGGGGGGCCAACGTCCTGACTTTC. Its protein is CASSLGGANVLTF.

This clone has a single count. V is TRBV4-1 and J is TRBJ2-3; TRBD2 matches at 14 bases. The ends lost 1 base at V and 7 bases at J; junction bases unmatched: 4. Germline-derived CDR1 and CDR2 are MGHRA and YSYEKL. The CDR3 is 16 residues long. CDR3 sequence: CASSQGLAGGQNTQYF. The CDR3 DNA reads TGCGCCAGCAGCCAAGGACTAGCGGGGGGGCAGAATACGCAGTATTTT.

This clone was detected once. The CDR3 DNA sequence: TGTGCCTGGAGTGCGGGACCGATCAGGGGCTACACCTTC. It encodes CAWSAGPIRGYTF. V is TRBV30 and J is TRBJ1-2; perhaps TRBD1 as D (5 bases). Trimming removed 1 base from V and 8 bases from J, with 14 bases in between. The CDR3 covers 13 residues. From germline, CDR1 is GTSNPN and CDR2 SVGIG (reference sequence).

The CDR3 sequence is CAWSRGLGNTEAFF. CDR3 sequence (DNA): TGTGCCTGGAGTAGGGGCCTAGGGAACACTGAAGCTTTCTTT. V is TRBV30 and J is TRBJ1-1; D possibly corresponds to TRBD1 (5 bases). Germline lookup yields CDR1 GTSNPN and CDR2 SVGIG (reference sequence). This CDR3 contains 14 residues. V gave up 2 bases and J gave up 1 base, with 11 bases separating them.

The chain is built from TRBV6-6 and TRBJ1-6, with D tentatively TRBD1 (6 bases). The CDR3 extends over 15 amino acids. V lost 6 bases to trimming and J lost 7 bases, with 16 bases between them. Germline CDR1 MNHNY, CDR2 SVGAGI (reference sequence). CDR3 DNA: TGTGCCAGCAGCCGGACAGAAGGAAACAATTCACCCCTCCACTTT. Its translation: CASSRTEGNNSPLHF.

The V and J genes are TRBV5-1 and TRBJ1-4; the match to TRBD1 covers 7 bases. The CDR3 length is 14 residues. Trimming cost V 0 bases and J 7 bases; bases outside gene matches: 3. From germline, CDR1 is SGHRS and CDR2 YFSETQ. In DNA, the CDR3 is TGCGCCAGCAGCTTGGGACAGGGACGTGAAAAACTGTTTTTT. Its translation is CASSLGQGREKLFF.

The CDR3 region is CAWSVGGDGYTF. The CDR3 nucleotides are TGTGCCTGGAGTGTCGGGGGGGACGGCTACACCTTC. The V gene is TRBV30, the J gene TRBJ1-2; perhaps TRBD1 as D (5 bases). Germline CDR1 GTSNPN, CDR2 SVGIG (reference sequence). There are 12 residues in the CDR3. V gave up 0 bases and J gave up 8 bases, with 10 bases separating them. The complete variable domain, with remaining parts taken from reference TRBV30 and TRBJ1-2, reads SQTIHQWPATLVQPVGSPLSLECTVEGTSNPNLYWYRQAAGRGLQLLFYSVGIGQISSEVPQNLSASRPQDRQFILSSKKLLLSDSGFYLCAWSVGGDGYTFGSGTRLTVV.

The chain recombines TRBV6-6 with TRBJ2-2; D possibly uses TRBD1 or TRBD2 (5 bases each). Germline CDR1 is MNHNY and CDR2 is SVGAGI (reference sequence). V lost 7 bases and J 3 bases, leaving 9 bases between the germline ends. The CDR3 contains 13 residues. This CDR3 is CASNRGDTGELFF. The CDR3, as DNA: TGTGCCAGCAATCGGGGCGACACCGGGGAGCTGTTTTTT.

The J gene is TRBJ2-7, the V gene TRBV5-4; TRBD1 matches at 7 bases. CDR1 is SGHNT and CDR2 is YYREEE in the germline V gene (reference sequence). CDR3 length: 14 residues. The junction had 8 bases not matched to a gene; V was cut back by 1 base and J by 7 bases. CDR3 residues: CASSLIDRAGEQYF. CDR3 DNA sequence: TGTGCCAGCAGCTTGATTGACAGGGCCGGTGAGCAGTACTTC. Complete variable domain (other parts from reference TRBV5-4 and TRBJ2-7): ETGVTQSPTHLIKTRGQQVTLRCSSQSGHNTVSWYQQALGQGPQFIFQYYREEENGRGNFPPRFSGLQFPNYSSELNVNALELDDSALYLCASSLIDRAGEQYFGPGTRLTVT.

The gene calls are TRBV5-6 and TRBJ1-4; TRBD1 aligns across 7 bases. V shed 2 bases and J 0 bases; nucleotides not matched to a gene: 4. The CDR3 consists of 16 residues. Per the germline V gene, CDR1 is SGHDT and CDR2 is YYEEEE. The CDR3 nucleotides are TGTGCCAGCAGCTTCGGACAGGCTTCAACTAATGAAAAACTGTTTTTT. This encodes CASSFGQASTNEKLFF.